Below are 30 T cell receptor beta chains sequenced from a single sample in a study of identical twins. TCRdb processed the 5' RACE reads anew with MiXCR; each CDR3 protein has one entry. The sample has 450,000 or so distinct CDR3 sequences, less than 25% seen once. These data also formed part of another study, on T cells expressing NK-cell markers.

Sample: CD4+ T cells sorted from blood. The receptors were sampled from a woman aged 18-30 years in good health.

The genes are TRBV6-2 or TRBV6-3 and TRBJ2-5; D might be TRBD2 (6 bases). The V gene's germline CDR1 is MNHEY and CDR2 SVGEGT. V was trimmed by 2 bases and J by 3 bases, leaving 13 bases between them. The CDR3 runs 15 residues. The CDR3 protein is CASSYGGAGKETQYF. Written as DNA, the CDR3 is TGTGCCAGCAGTTACGGAGGGGCAGGAAAAGAGACCCAGTACTTC.

The rearrangement uses TRBV4-2 and TRBJ2-5; D is perhaps TRBD1 (6 bases). V lost 2 bases and J 2 bases, leaving 9 bases between the germline ends. CDR1 LGHNA and CDR2 YNFKEQ come from the germline V gene. The CDR3 loop spans 14 amino acids. CDR3 in amino acids: CASSQSGQQETQYF. The CDR3 DNA is TGTGCCAGCAGCCAATCCGGACAGCAAGAGACCCAGTACTTC.

The rearrangement links TRBV5-1 to TRBJ2-2; D perhaps matches TRBD2 (5 bases). Trimming removed 3 bases from V and 0 bases from J, with 18 bases in between. CDR3 size: 18 residues. Germline V lookup: CDR1 SGHRS, CDR2 YFSETQ. CDR3 amino acids: CASSSLASRAANTGELFF. CDR3 coding DNA: TGCGCCAGCAGCTCTCTAGCTTCCCGTGCCGCGAACACCGGGGAGCTGTTTTTT.

This clonotype came up a few times. This rearrangement joins TRBV5-1 to TRBJ2-2, with D maybe TRBD2 (6 bases). The CDR3 consists of 13 residues. The V gene lost 0 bases and the J gene lost 7 bases, with 7 bases spanning the gap. The V gene's germline CDR1 is SGHRS and CDR2 YFSETQ. The DNA of the CDR3 is TGCGCCAGCAGCTTGGCGGAGGGCGGGGAGCTGTTTTTT. It encodes CASSLAEGGELFF.

This clonotype was counted between two and nine times. The chain joins TRBV12-3 or TRBV12-4 to TRBJ1-2; D is possibly TRBD1 (5 bases). V dropped 5 bases and J dropped 1 base, with 8 bases sitting between them. The CDR3 totals 13 residues. CDR3 in DNA: TGTGCCAGCAGTCCCGGGGGTAACTATGGCTACACCTTC. Translation gives CASSPGGNYGYTF.

This clonotype was found many times. The V gene is TRBV29-1, the J gene TRBJ1-1, with D unclear. This CDR3 spans 13 amino acids. The ends were cut back, 7 bases at V and 3 bases at J, with 15 bases in the middle. The germline V gene encodes CDR1 SQVTM and CDR2 ANQGSEA. The CDR3 DNA is TGCAGCGCTACTCATAGGAGGGACACTGAAGCTTTCTTT. Translation gives CSATHRRDTEAFF.

The rearrangement uses TRBV20-1 and TRBJ2-3, with D tentatively TRBD2 (7 bases). The CDR3 spans 15 residues. From germline, CDR1 is DFQATT and CDR2 SNEGSKA (reference sequence). Deletions cut 3 bases from V and 2 bases from J, with 15 bases between. As DNA, the CDR3 is TGCAGTGCTAGTATGCGGGCGGGGGCCACAGATACGCAGTATTTT. The encoded protein is CSASMRAGATDTQYF.

In its sample, this clonotype was seen many times. The V gene is TRBV7-2, the J gene TRBJ2-7; D is uncertain. CDR3 size: 12 residues. Trimming took 1 base from V and 7 from J, leaving 8 bases between them. Per the germline V gene, CDR1 is SGHTA and CDR2 is FQGNSA. The CDR3 coding sequence is TGTGCCAGCAGCTTAGGACCTGGAGAGCAGTACTTC. Translation gives CASSLGPGEQYF.

This clonotype was counted many times. The chain couples TRBV6-5 to TRBJ1-2; D not certain. The CDR3 is 14 residues long. The ends were cut back, 4 bases at V and 8 bases at J, with 17 bases in the middle. Germline CDR1 is MNHEY and CDR2 is SVGAGI. The CDR3 DNA is TGTGCCAGCAGTTCCCCCGGACCCTCCGGCGGCTACACCTTC. Translated: CASSSPGPSGGYTF.

This clonotype turned up a few times. This rearrangement joins TRBV12-3 or TRBV12-4 to TRBJ1-5; no clear D. With 1 base removed from V and 1 base from J, the gap between germline ends came to 5 bases. This CDR3 contains 14 residues. CDR3 in DNA: TGTGCCAGCAGTTTAGGTCACAGCAATCAGCCCCAGCATTTT. Translated, it gives CASSLGHSNQPQHF.

Only a few counts were recorded for this clonotype. V usage is TRBV6-1 and J usage is TRBJ1-1; no firm D call. Looked up from germline, CDR1 is MNHNS and CDR2 is SASEGT. CDR3 length: 13 residues. The germline V and J ends were trimmed by 3 bases and 1 base, with 6 bases remaining between them. The CDR3 region has the DNA TGTGCCAGCAGTGAGATCAGGAACACTGAAGCTTTCTTT. Residues: CASSEIRNTEAFF.

The chain carries TRBV20-1 and TRBJ2-7, with D tentatively TRBD1 (5 bases). Germline lookup yields CDR1 DFQATT and CDR2 SNEGSKA (reference sequence). The V and J ends lost 1 base and 6 bases respectively, with 10 bases between them. The CDR3 extends over 12 amino acids. This chain's CDR3 is CSARAQGGEQYF. The CDR3 nucleotides read TGCAGTGCTAGAGCCCAGGGTGGCGAGCAGTACTTC.

This clonotype was seen at least ten times. V usage is TRBV6-6 and J usage is TRBJ1-5, with D tentatively TRBD1 (5 bases). The V end was cut by 2 bases, the J end by 11 bases, with 10 bases between. This CDR3 contains 12 residues. Germline V gives CDR1 MNHNY, CDR2 SVGAGI (reference sequence). The CDR3 DNA follows: TGTGCCAGCAGTTACGTGACAGAGTCCCAGCATTTT. Encoded protein: CASSYVTESQHF.

This clonotype was detected ten times or more. The chain is built from TRBV3-1 and TRBJ2-1, with a weak D call TRBD2 (6 bases). The germline V and J ends were trimmed by 0 bases and 9 bases, with 12 bases remaining between them. The germline V gene encodes CDR1 LGHDT and CDR2 YNNKEL (reference sequence). The CDR3 is 14 residues long. The CDR3 region is CASSQEGGRGEQFF. The CDR3 DNA reads TGTGCCAGCAGCCAAGAGGGGGGACGGGGTGAGCAGTTCTTC.

The chain recombines TRBV20-1 with TRBJ2-7, with D tentatively TRBD2 (6 bases). The germline V and J ends were trimmed by 3 bases and 9 bases, with 18 bases remaining between them. CDR1 is DFQATT and CDR2 is SNEGSKA in the germline V gene (reference sequence). The CDR3 runs 13 residues. For the CDR3, the DNA is TGCAGTGCTAGCGGGAGAGTCAATTCCGGGCAGTACTTC. Residues: CSASGRVNSGQYF.

The chain is built from TRBV15 and TRBJ2-2; 9 positions match TRBD1. There are 16 residues in the CDR3. The trim removed 7 bases at V and 0 bases at J, leaving 6 bases unmatched. Germline-derived CDR1 and CDR2 are LNHNV and YYDKDF (reference sequence). CDR3 sequence: CATNPGQGTNTGELFF. The CDR3 DNA follows: TGTGCCACCAACCCGGGACAGGGAACGAACACCGGGGAGCTGTTTTTT.

This clonotype was detected a few times. The chain couples TRBV3-1 to TRBJ2-7; 9 nucleotides line up with TRBD2. CDR3 length: 14 residues. V shed 1 base and J 4 bases; nucleotides not matched to a gene: 2. The germline gives CDR1 LGHDT, CDR2 YNNKEL (reference sequence). The DNA for the CDR3 is TGTGCCAGCAGCCAAGGTACTAGCGGGTACGAGCAGTACTTC. Translating it yields CASSQGTSGYEQYF.

The CDR3 loop reads CASSLGKAYNEQFF. The DNA of the CDR3 is TGTGCCAGCAGTCTCGGGAAAGCCTACAATGAGCAGTTCTTC. The V call is TRBV6-1, the J call TRBJ2-1; TRBD2 is a possible D gene (5 bases). This CDR3 has 14 residues. CDR1 and CDR2 (germline): MNHNS, SASEGT. V was cut by 5 bases and J by 2 bases, with 10 bases left in between.

V usage is TRBV12-3 or TRBV12-4 and J usage is TRBJ2-3; 10 positions agree with TRBD1. The CDR3 sequence is 16 residues long. Trimming at V came to 4 bases and at J to 8 bases, leaving 12 bases not matched to a gene. The CDR3 nucleotides are TGTGCCAGCAGTTGGCCGGATGGGACAGGGGATGGTACGCAGTATTTT. Translating gives CASSWPDGTGDGTQYF.

The V gene is TRBV3-1, the J gene TRBJ2-1, with 9 bases aligning to TRBD2. Per germline, CDR1 LGHDT and CDR2 YNNKEL (reference sequence). V lost 3 bases, J lost 9 bases, and 6 bases stayed unmatched. The CDR3 loop spans 14 amino acids. The CDR3 DNA is TGTGCCAGCAGCCAGCGGGAGGGCCGAGGTGAGCAGTTCTTC. This gives the protein CASSQREGRGEQFF.

The DNA of the CDR3 is TGTGCCAGTGGGAGGACAGTTGAAAAACTGTTTTTT. Residues: CASGRTVEKLFF. The chain links TRBV19 to TRBJ1-4, with a possible D match to TRBD1 (6 bases). This CDR3 has 12 residues. Trimming removed 8 bases from V and 7 bases from J, with 11 bases in between. Looked up from germline, CDR1 is LNHDA and CDR2 is SQIVND (reference sequence).

This clonotype was seen a handful of times. This chain joins TRBV5-5 and TRBJ1-1; 8 nucleotides match TRBD1. Germline CDR1 reads SGHKS; CDR2 reads YYEKEE (reference sequence). There are 15 residues in the CDR3. V trimming: 3 bases; J trimming: 4 bases; junction bases outside the gene matches: 8. For the CDR3, the DNA is TGTGCCAGCAGCTCTCAGGGGGCGCGGGGCACTGAAGCTTTCTTT. Protein product: CASSSQGARGTEAFF.

This clonotype was seen more than once but under ten times. This rearrangement joins TRBV10-3 to TRBJ2-5, with no clear D. Germline V gene data show CDR1 as ENHRY and CDR2 as SYGVKD. V was pared by 4 bases and J by 4 bases, with 4 bases between. This CDR3 has 11 residues. CDR3 sequence (DNA): TGTGCCATCAGTGGAGGAGAGACCCAGTACTTC. Residues: CAISGGETQYF.

The chain carries TRBV20-1 and TRBJ2-7; no firm D call. Trimming removed 5 bases from V and 0 bases from J, with 14 bases in between. There are 14 residues in the CDR3. Per the germline V gene, CDR1 is DFQATT and CDR2 is SNEGSKA (reference sequence). CDR3 amino acids: CSASGSSFSYEQYF. The CDR3 DNA reads as TGCAGTGCTTCCGGGTCCTCTTTCTCCTACGAGCAGTACTTC.

The rearrangement uses TRBV19 and TRBJ2-3, with D unresolved. The CDR3 has 14 amino acids. V was clipped by 1 base and J by 3 bases, with 8 bases between them. The germline CDR1 and CDR2 sequences are LNHDA and SQIVND (reference sequence). The chain's CDR3 is CASSIAQMTDTQYF. The CDR3 DNA follows: TGTGCCAGTAGTATAGCGCAGATGACAGATACGCAGTATTTT.

The chain has TRBV12-3 or TRBV12-4 and TRBJ1-1; D is unclear. CDR3 size: 13 residues. V lost 2 bases and J 5 bases, leaving 9 bases between the germline ends. CDR3 sequence reads: CASSLRAPTEAFF. CDR3 in DNA: TGTGCCAGCAGTTTAAGGGCCCCAACTGAAGCTTTCTTT.

The gene calls are TRBV20-1 and TRBJ1-4; a possible D gene is TRBD1 (5 bases). The germline V and J ends were trimmed by 3 bases and 8 bases, with 13 bases remaining between them. The CDR3 totals 13 residues. Germline CDR1 DFQATT, CDR2 SNEGSKA (reference sequence). The CDR3 is CSASSGGREKLFF. CDR3 bases: TGCAGTGCTAGTTCGGGGGGTAGAGAAAAACTGTTTTTT.

The CDR3 region is CASSVAPPGGETEAFF. The DNA for the CDR3 is TGTGCCAGCAGCGTAGCTCCCCCAGGAGGAGAGACTGAAGCTTTCTTT. The V call is TRBV9, the J call TRBJ1-1, with D unclear. This CDR3 has 16 residues. The germline V gene has CDR1 SGDLS and CDR2 YYNGEE. V dropped 0 bases and J dropped 5 bases, with 17 bases sitting between them.

The chain is built from TRBV20-1 and TRBJ2-3; 9 bases are shared with TRBD2. V gave up 1 base and J gave up 9 bases; unmatched junction bases: 8. The germline V gene has CDR1 DFQATT and CDR2 SNEGSKA (reference sequence). The CDR3 has 14 amino acids. The CDR3 DNA follows: TGCAGTGCTAGAGTCGTGGCGGGGGGGGAAACGCAGTATTTT. This codes for CSARVVAGGETQYF.

The chain combines TRBV7-2 with TRBJ2-1, with D perhaps matching TRBD2 (6 bases). This CDR3 is built from 13 residues. V gave up 3 bases and J gave up 7 bases, with 10 bases separating them. Per the germline V gene, CDR1 is SGHTA and CDR2 is FQGNSA. CDR3 amino acids: CASSFLAPNEQFF. CDR3 nucleotide sequence: TGTGCCAGCAGCTTTCTAGCGCCAAATGAGCAGTTCTTC.